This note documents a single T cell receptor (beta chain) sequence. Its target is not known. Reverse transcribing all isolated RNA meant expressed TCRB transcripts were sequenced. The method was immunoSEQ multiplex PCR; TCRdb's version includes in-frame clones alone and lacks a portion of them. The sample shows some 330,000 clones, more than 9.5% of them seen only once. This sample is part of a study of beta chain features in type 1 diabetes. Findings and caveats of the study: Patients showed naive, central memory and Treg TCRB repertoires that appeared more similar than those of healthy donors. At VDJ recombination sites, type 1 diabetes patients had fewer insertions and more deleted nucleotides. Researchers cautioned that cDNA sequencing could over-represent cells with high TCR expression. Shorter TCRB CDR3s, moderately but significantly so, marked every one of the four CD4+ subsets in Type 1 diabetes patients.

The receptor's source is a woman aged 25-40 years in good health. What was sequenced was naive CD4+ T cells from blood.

This CDR3 reads CASRTDFGEQFF. The CDR3 DNA follows: TGCGCCAGCAGAACTGACTTCGGGGAGCAGTTCTTC. This chain links TRBV5-1 with TRBJ2-1; no definite D call. Germline assignment: CDR1 SGHRS and CDR2 YFSETQ. Trimming pared 5 bases from V and 10 bases from J, leaving 13 bases between. The CDR3 spans 12 residues.